This record covers a single TCR beta chain. Antigen: not known. The data derive from a study of T cells in Graves' hyperthyroidism and ophthalmopathy. Study-wide results and caveats: Blood samples included most of the expanded thyroid clonotypes exceeding 0.001. Ophthalmopathy and stable hyperthyroidism were told apart by a 13 V-J model.

What was amplified from RNA transcripts were TCR beta CDR3 regions. With the HTBI primer set, the TCR CDR3 went through a first round of RT-PCR. One entry per CDR3 protein, called by TCRdb with MiXCR from the multiplex PCR reads. The sample records hundreds of thousands of distinct CDR3 sequences, around 15% being singletons. Uncontrolled infection, other autoimmune disease, pregnancy or lactation led to exclusion. The receptor's source is a man younger than 30 with Graves' ophthalmopathy. Sequences were obtained from blood.

The CDR3 sequence: CASKAGQSYNEQFF. For the CDR3, the DNA is TGCGCCAGCAAGGCGGGTCAATCCTACAATGAGCAGTTCTTC. The rearrangement links TRBV5-1 to TRBJ2-1, with TRBD2 as a possible D gene (5 bases). V lost 6 bases, J lost 1 base, and 11 bases lay in between. The length of the CDR3 is 14 residues. Germline CDR1 is SGHRS and CDR2 is YFSETQ.